This is a list of T cell receptor beta chains from one sample in a study of regulatory T cells in long-lasting Graves disease. TCRdb re-analysed the multiplex PCR reads in MiXCR, keeping a single row per CDR3 protein. The sample includes hundreds of thousands of distinct CDR3 sequences, approximately 15% of them seen just once. These data also formed part of another study, on T cells in Graves' hyperthyroidism and ophthalmopathy.

The input for sequencing was peripheral blood mononuclear cells (PBMCs), taken at new diagnosis, from a patient treated with antithyroid drugs. These receptors all stem from a woman aged 25 to 39 with Graves disease. CDR3s include the opening cysteine and the closing phenylalanine or tryptophan. Fields, in order: J gene, D gene, V gene, clone size, CDR3 protein, CDR3 DNA. A D gene is named only where the DNA matches it firmly. Clone size is not always given. Where it is, it says once, few, many or a class for expanded clones.

j_gene: TRBJ2-3; d_gene: TRBD2; v_gene: TRBV27; abundance: .; CDR3aa: CASSLGLAVLGTQYF; CDR3nt: TGTGCCAGCAGTTTAGGACTAGCGGTTCTTGGTACGCAGTATTTT
j_gene: TRBJ2-7; d_gene: .; v_gene: TRBV7-3; abundance: many; CDR3aa: CASSSTGLGYEQYF; CDR3nt: TGTGCCAGCAGCTCCACTGGTTTAGGCTACGAGCAGTACTTC
j_gene: TRBJ1-5; d_gene: .; v_gene: TRBV28; abundance: many; CDR3aa: CATVLLAETPQPQHF; CDR3nt: TGTGCCACCGTCCTCCTAGCCGAAACCCCCCAGCCCCAGCATTTT
j_gene: TRBJ1-2; d_gene: TRBD1; v_gene: TRBV28; abundance: many; CDR3aa: CASSSGQGPYGYTF; CDR3nt: TGTGCCAGCAGTTCTGGACAGGGGCCCTATGGCTACACCTTC
j_gene: TRBJ1-5; d_gene: .; v_gene: TRBV19; abundance: few; CDR3aa: CATRGRSGDSNQPQHF; CDR3nt: TGTGCCACCAGGGGACGGTCGGGCGATAGCAATCAGCCCCAGCATTTT
j_gene: TRBJ1-1; d_gene: .; v_gene: TRBV29-1; abundance: few; CDR3aa: CSVELGRYTEAFF; CDR3nt: TGCAGCGTTGAGTTGGGGCGGTACACTGAAGCTTTCTTT
j_gene: TRBJ2-7; d_gene: .; v_gene: TRBV20-1; abundance: few; CDR3aa: CSAQAGFSYEQYF; CDR3nt: TGCAGTGCTCAAGCGGGCTTCTCCTACGAGCAGTACTTC
j_gene: TRBJ1-2; d_gene: TRBD1; v_gene: TRBV11-2; abundance: .; CDR3aa: CASSLTGQQLGYTF; CDR3nt: TGTGCCAGCAGCTTGACAGGGCAGCAACTAGGCTACACCTTC
j_gene: TRBJ2-5; d_gene: .; v_gene: TRBV10-3; abundance: many; CDR3aa: CAISDGQPETQYF; CDR3nt: TGTGCCATCAGTGACGGTCAGCCAGAGACCCAGTACTTC
j_gene: TRBJ2-7; d_gene: .; v_gene: TRBV27; abundance: .; CDR3aa: CASSQELLAAPYEQYF; CDR3nt: TGTGCCAGCAGCCAAGAGCTACTAGCAGCCCCCTACGAGCAGTACTTC
j_gene: TRBJ2-2; d_gene: .; v_gene: TRBV6-1; abundance: many; CDR3aa: CASGTHDTGELFF; CDR3nt: TGTGCCAGCGGGACACACGACACCGGGGAGCTGTTTTTT
j_gene: TRBJ1-5; d_gene: .; v_gene: TRBV28; abundance: many; CDR3aa: CASSPMGSGRGQPQHF; CDR3nt: TGTGCCAGCAGTCCGATGGGGTCAGGGAGGGGTCAGCCCCAGCATTTT
j_gene: TRBJ1-1; d_gene: .; v_gene: TRBV19; abundance: .; CDR3aa: CASSIDFARKAEAFF; CDR3nt: TGTGCCAGTAGTATAGATTTTGCCCGAAAGGCTGAAGCTTTCTTT
j_gene: TRBJ2-1; d_gene: .; v_gene: TRBV24-1; abundance: few; CDR3aa: CATSPFGYNEQFF; CDR3nt: TGTGCCACCTCTCCATTTGGGTACAATGAGCAGTTCTTC
j_gene: TRBJ2-7; d_gene: .; v_gene: TRBV7-2; abundance: many; CDR3aa: CASSYQGGSYEQYF; CDR3nt: TGTGCCAGCAGTTATCAGGGGGGAAGCTACGAGCAGTACTTC
j_gene: TRBJ2-1; d_gene: TRBD1; v_gene: TRBV7-6; abundance: many; CDR3aa: CASSTGQSSYNEQFF; CDR3nt: TGTGCCAGCAGCACGGGACAGAGCTCCTACAATGAGCAGTTCTTC
j_gene: TRBJ1-5; d_gene: TRBD1; v_gene: TRBV5-8; abundance: few; CDR3aa: CASSLVGTVNQPQHF; CDR3nt: TGTGCCAGCAGCTTGGTTGGGACAGTCAATCAGCCCCAGCATTTT
j_gene: TRBJ2-1; d_gene: .; v_gene: TRBV28; abundance: .; CDR3aa: CASTKGGGGHNEQFF; CDR3nt: TGTGCCAGCACCAAGGGGGGAGGGGGACACAATGAGCAGTTCTTC
j_gene: TRBJ2-7; d_gene: .; v_gene: TRBV5-1; abundance: few; CDR3aa: CASSLLSGQIPGEQYF; CDR3nt: TGCGCCAGCAGCTTGTTATCAGGCCAGATTCCGGGCGAGCAGTACTTC
j_gene: TRBJ2-1; d_gene: .; v_gene: TRBV28; abundance: many; CDR3aa: CASSLKGGFYNEQFF; CDR3nt: TGTGCCAGCAGTTTAAAGGGGGGCTTTTACAATGAGCAGTTCTTC
j_gene: TRBJ1-1; d_gene: .; v_gene: TRBV9; abundance: many; CDR3aa: CASSATGNTEAFF; CDR3nt: TGTGCCAGCAGCGCTACAGGGAACACTGAAGCTTTCTTT
j_gene: TRBJ2-3; d_gene: .; v_gene: TRBV11-2; abundance: few; CDR3aa: CASSLAEAGRADTQYF; CDR3nt: TGTGCCAGCAGCTTAGCTGAGGCAGGGCGGGCAGATACGCAGTATTTT
j_gene: TRBJ2-7; d_gene: TRBD2; v_gene: TRBV7-2; abundance: many; CDR3aa: CASSLGLAGVEYF; CDR3nt: TGTGCCAGCAGCTTGGGGCTAGCGGGGGTCGAGTACTTC
j_gene: TRBJ2-7; d_gene: .; v_gene: TRBV30; abundance: few; CDR3aa: CAWSRGLMYEQYF; CDR3nt: TGTGCCTGGAGCCGGGGGTTAATGTACGAGCAGTACTTC
j_gene: TRBJ1-1; d_gene: .; v_gene: TRBV5-6; abundance: few; CDR3aa: CASSWKMNTEAFF; CDR3nt: TGTGCCAGCAGCTGGAAGATGAACACTGAAGCTTTCTTT
j_gene: TRBJ2-2; d_gene: TRBD1; v_gene: TRBV7-9; abundance: few; CDR3aa: CASSSRDRVLTANTGELFF; CDR3nt: TGTGCCAGCAGCTCCCGGGACAGGGTACTTACCGCAAACACCGGGGAGCTGTTTTTT
j_gene: TRBJ2-2; d_gene: TRBD2; v_gene: TRBV11-1; abundance: .; CDR3aa: CASSSNLLPGLAYTGELFF; CDR3nt: TGTGCCAGCAGCTCCAACCTACTACCGGGACTAGCGTACACCGGGGAGCTGTTTTTT
j_gene: TRBJ2-2; d_gene: .; v_gene: TRBV12-3/TRBV12-4; abundance: few; CDR3aa: CASSFNPGTMNTGELFF; CDR3nt: TGTGCCAGCAGTTTTAACCCCGGGACGATGAACACCGGGGAGCTGTTTTTT
j_gene: TRBJ1-1; d_gene: TRBD1; v_gene: TRBV11-2; abundance: .; CDR3aa: CASSLTGEGLIDTEAFF; CDR3nt: TGTGCCAGCAGCCTAACAGGGGAGGGCCTGATTGACACTGAAGCTTTCTTT
j_gene: TRBJ2-7; d_gene: .; v_gene: TRBV7-9; abundance: many; CDR3aa: CASSSRIGLTYEQYF; CDR3nt: TGTGCCAGCAGCTCGAGGATCGGTCTAACCTACGAGCAGTACTTC
j_gene: TRBJ2-2; d_gene: TRBD1; v_gene: TRBV20-1; abundance: many; CDR3aa: CSARGQGAGGELFF; CDR3nt: TGCAGTGCTAGAGGCCAGGGGGCGGGCGGGGAGCTGTTTTTT
j_gene: TRBJ1-2; d_gene: TRBD1; v_gene: TRBV6-2/TRBV6-3; abundance: many; CDR3aa: CASRHPGQGAPGYTF; CDR3nt: TGTGCCAGCAGGCATCCGGGACAGGGGGCCCCAGGCTACACCTTC
j_gene: TRBJ1-2; d_gene: .; v_gene: TRBV28; abundance: many; CDR3aa: CASSFARGSTTAYGYTF; CDR3nt: TGTGCCAGCAGTTTTGCCCGGGGCTCCACAACGGCCTATGGCTACACCTTC
j_gene: TRBJ2-2; d_gene: TRBD1; v_gene: TRBV28; abundance: many; CDR3aa: CASSRDSTNTGELFF; CDR3nt: TGTGCCAGCTCAAGGGACAGCACGAACACCGGGGAGCTGTTTTTT
j_gene: TRBJ2-2; d_gene: .; v_gene: TRBV11-1; abundance: many; CDR3aa: CASRRQRWGTGELFF; CDR3nt: TGTGCCAGCAGAAGACAGCGGTGGGGCACCGGGGAGCTGTTTTTT
j_gene: TRBJ2-7; d_gene: .; v_gene: TRBV5-1; abundance: .; CDR3aa: CASSQSNTYEQYF; CDR3nt: TGCGCCAGCAGCCAGTCTAACACCTACGAGCAGTACTTC
j_gene: TRBJ1-2; d_gene: TRBD1; v_gene: TRBV29-1; abundance: many; CDR3aa: CSVGDKGTVPGGYTF; CDR3nt: TGCAGCGTTGGAGACAAGGGGACAGTTCCGGGGGGCTACACCTTC
j_gene: TRBJ1-1; d_gene: .; v_gene: TRBV12-5; abundance: .; CDR3aa: CASGNLPIRAGVKAFF; CDR3nt: TGTGCTAGTGGGAACCTTCCAATAAGGGCAGGGGTTAAAGCTTTCTTT
j_gene: TRBJ2-5; d_gene: TRBD1; v_gene: TRBV28; abundance: many; CDR3aa: CASSSNQQGAIQETQYF; CDR3nt: TGTGCCAGCAGTTCCAACCAACAGGGGGCTATCCAAGAGACCCAGTACTTC
j_gene: TRBJ2-7; d_gene: .; v_gene: TRBV2; abundance: many; CDR3aa: CASSGGAQYEQYF; CDR3nt: TGTGCCAGCAGTGGAGGGGCCCAGTACGAGCAGTACTTC
j_gene: TRBJ1-1; d_gene: .; v_gene: TRBV12-3/TRBV12-4; abundance: many; CDR3aa: CASSKQGSHTEAFF; CDR3nt: TGTGCCAGCAGCAAACAGGGTAGTCACACTGAAGCTTTCTTT
j_gene: TRBJ2-5; d_gene: .; v_gene: TRBV20-1; abundance: few; CDR3aa: CSPRGVKETQYF; CDR3nt: TGCAGTCCTCGGGGCGTGAAAGAGACCCAGTACTTC
j_gene: TRBJ2-1; d_gene: TRBD2; v_gene: TRBV9; abundance: few; CDR3aa: CASSVVSGSFNEQFF; CDR3nt: TGTGCCAGCAGCGTAGTTAGCGGGAGTTTCAATGAGCAGTTCTTC
j_gene: TRBJ1-1; d_gene: TRBD1; v_gene: TRBV12-3/TRBV12-4; abundance: many; CDR3aa: CASSSRQGAGNTEAFF; CDR3nt: TGTGCCAGCAGTTCCAGACAGGGGGCCGGAAACACTGAAGCTTTCTTT
j_gene: TRBJ1-2; d_gene: .; v_gene: TRBV20-1; abundance: few; CDR3aa: CSAIGTVRTESNYGYTF; CDR3nt: TGCAGTGCCATAGGGACCGTACGGACGGAATCTAACTATGGCTACACCTTC
j_gene: TRBJ2-3; d_gene: .; v_gene: TRBV11-2; abundance: few; CDR3aa: CASSLDPGRTDTQYF; CDR3nt: TGTGCCAGCAGCTTAGATCCCGGGCGCACAGATACGCAGTATTTT
j_gene: TRBJ2-7; d_gene: TRBD2; v_gene: TRBV19; abundance: few; CDR3aa: CASSWSAGVVYEQYF; CDR3nt: TGTGCCAGTAGCTGGTCAGCGGGAGTCGTCTACGAGCAGTACTTC
j_gene: TRBJ2-1; d_gene: .; v_gene: TRBV12-3/TRBV12-4; abundance: .; CDR3aa: CASTQGPQAHNEQFF; CDR3nt: TGTGCCAGCACCCAGGGGCCCCAGGCCCACAATGAGCAGTTCTTC
j_gene: TRBJ1-1; d_gene: .; v_gene: TRBV28; abundance: many; CDR3aa: CASSFYRGNTEAFF; CDR3nt: TGTGCCAGCAGTTTTTATCGGGGGAACACTGAAGCTTTCTTT
j_gene: TRBJ1-6; d_gene: .; v_gene: TRBV12-3/TRBV12-4; abundance: many; CDR3aa: CASRSGSPVSPLHF; CDR3nt: TGTGCCAGCAGATCCGGGAGCCCAGTCTCACCCCTCCACTTT
j_gene: TRBJ2-2; d_gene: TRBD2; v_gene: TRBV5-1; abundance: many; CDR3aa: CASSLAGENTGELFF; CDR3nt: TGCGCCAGCAGCTTAGCGGGGGAGAACACCGGGGAGCTGTTTTTT
j_gene: TRBJ2-2; d_gene: TRBD1; v_gene: TRBV24-1; abundance: .; CDR3aa: CATSDPMGQGNTGELFF; CDR3nt: TGTGCCACCAGTGATCCGATGGGACAGGGTAACACCGGGGAGCTGTTTTTT
j_gene: TRBJ1-6; d_gene: TRBD1; v_gene: TRBV25-1; abundance: many; CDR3aa: CASSEPGQGRNSPLHF; CDR3nt: TGTGCCAGCAGTGAACCGGGACAGGGGAGGAATTCACCCCTCCACTTT
j_gene: TRBJ2-1; d_gene: .; v_gene: TRBV7-2; abundance: many; CDR3aa: CASSPADSNEQFF; CDR3nt: TGTGCCAGCAGCCCAGCGGATTCCAATGAGCAGTTCTTC
j_gene: TRBJ2-7; d_gene: .; v_gene: TRBV28; abundance: many; CDR3aa: CASSERGFSYEQYF; CDR3nt: TGTGCCAGCAGTGAACGTGGGTTCTCCTACGAGCAGTACTTC
j_gene: TRBJ2-2; d_gene: TRBD2; v_gene: TRBV18; abundance: .; CDR3aa: CASSRIAGDNTGELFF; CDR3nt: TGTGCCAGCTCACGCATAGCGGGAGATAACACCGGGGAGCTGTTTTTT
j_gene: TRBJ1-2; d_gene: .; v_gene: TRBV30; abundance: .; CDR3aa: CAMARGARHGYTF; CDR3nt: TGTGCCATGGCGCGCGGGGCCCGACATGGCTACACCTTC
j_gene: TRBJ2-7; d_gene: .; v_gene: TRBV28; abundance: many; CDR3aa: CASSRWGVGYEQYF; CDR3nt: TGTGCCAGCAGCCGGTGGGGTGTAGGCTACGAGCAGTACTTC
j_gene: TRBJ2-1; d_gene: TRBD2; v_gene: TRBV20-1; abundance: .; CDR3aa: CSAKLAGGYNEQFF; CDR3nt: TGCAGTGCCAAGCTAGCGGGAGGATACAATGAGCAGTTCTTC